A single sample gave rise to the 26 T cell receptor beta chains below, sequenced in a study of identical twins. TCRdb redid the calling of the 5' RACE reads with MiXCR, one entry per CDR3 protein. The table lists 550,000 to 700,000 distinct CDR3 sequences, roughly 9.9% of them singletons. This sample also appeared in a second study, on yellow fever vaccine responses in identical twins.

Sequencing used PBMCs. The origin of the receptors is a woman aged 18 to 35 in good health.

The V gene is TRBV7-2, the J gene TRBJ2-5, with a weak D call TRBD1 (6 bases). The CDR3 totals 14 residues. V lost 5 bases and J 2 bases, leaving 12 bases between the germline ends. Germline V gene lookup returns CDR1 SGHTA and CDR2 FQGNSA. The CDR3 loop reads CASSLLGAQETQYF. The CDR3 bases are TGTGCCAGCAGCCTACTGGGGGCGCAAGAGACCCAGTACTTC.

The table lists this clonotype with a few counts. V is TRBV27 and J is TRBJ2-1; tentative D call: TRBD1 (5 bases). Deletions cut 6 bases from V and 7 bases from J, with 13 bases between. CDR3 length: 13 residues. Germline V gene data show CDR1 as MNHEY and CDR2 as SMNVEV (reference sequence). The CDR3 is CASSPRVINEQFF. DNA of the CDR3: TGTGCCAGCAGCCCCAGGGTGATAAATGAGCAGTTCTTC.

This clonotype turned up a few times. This chain uses TRBV6-2 or TRBV6-3 with TRBJ2-5; the D gene is possibly TRBD2 (5 bases). From germline, CDR1 is MNHEY and CDR2 SVGEGT. This CDR3 comprises 13 residues. V lost 6 bases to trimming and J lost 5 bases, with 13 bases between them. The CDR3, as DNA: TGTGCCAGCAGAACCTCCGGGAAGGAGACCCAGTACTTC. Protein: CASRTSGKETQYF.

The V and J genes are TRBV3-1 and TRBJ2-1, with 7 bases that match TRBD2. J was trimmed by 5 bases and V by 1 base; bases with no gene match: 5. The CDR3 covers 15 residues. The germline CDR1 and CDR2 sequences are LGHDT and YNNKEL (reference sequence). The CDR3 DNA follows: TGTGCCAGCAGCCAAGGACCGGGGGGTAACAATGAGCAGTTCTTC. Translation gives CASSQGPGGNNEQFF.

This clonotype was recorded many times. This rearrangement joins TRBV12-3 or TRBV12-4 to TRBJ2-2, with TRBD2 as a possible D gene (6 bases). V dropped 1 base and J dropped 6 bases, with 12 bases sitting between them. The CDR3 totals 15 residues. CDR3 coding DNA: TGTGCCAGCAGTTTAGTTGGGGGAGGCCCCGGGGAGCTGTTTTTT. Its protein is CASSLVGGGPGELFF.

This clonotype showed up just a few times. The chain joins TRBV6-4 to TRBJ1-1, with a tentative D call TRBD1 (5 bases). The germline V gene encodes CDR1 MRHNA and CDR2 SNTAGT. The V end was cut by 4 bases, the J end by 7 bases, with 10 bases between. There are 12 residues in the CDR3. CDR3 in DNA: TGTGCCAGCAGTGGGGGGTCTGGTGAAGCTTTCTTT. As protein: CASSGGSGEAFF.

A few counts support this clonotype. This chain connects TRBV2 to TRBJ2-5; 10 nucleotides agree with TRBD1. V shed 6 bases and J 5 bases; nucleotides not matched to a gene: 9. The germline gives CDR1 SNHLY, CDR2 FYNNEI. CDR3 length: 15 amino acids. CDR3: CASRGQGVLRETQYF. The CDR3 DNA sequence: TGTGCCAGCAGAGGACAGGGGGTGTTGAGGGAGACCCAGTACTTC.

In its sample, this clonotype was seen a few times. The V gene is TRBV4-2, the J gene TRBJ2-2; 8 bases fit TRBD1. This CDR3 is 18 amino acids long. Per germline, CDR1 LGHNA and CDR2 YNFKEQ. Trimming at V came to 0 bases and at J to 5 bases, leaving 11 bases not matched to a gene. CDR3 sequence: CASSQEGTGTGDTGELFF. The DNA for the CDR3 is TGTGCCAGCAGCCAAGAAGGAACCGGGACAGGAGATACCGGGGAGCTGTTTTTT.

This clonotype was seen a few times. J is TRBJ2-3 and V is TRBV15, with 12 bases fitting TRBD2. Germline V gives CDR1 LNHNV, CDR2 YYDKDF (reference sequence). The CDR3 contains 16 residues. The V segment lost 1 base and the J segment 2 bases; nucleotides outside the gene matches: 1. This CDR3 reads CATSRGTSGDTDTQYF. Here the CDR3 DNA reads TGTGCCACCAGCAGAGGGACTAGCGGGGACACAGATACGCAGTATTTT.

Many counts were recorded for this clonotype. The chain couples TRBV5-1 to TRBJ2-3; D not certain. With 0 bases removed from V and 4 bases from J, the gap between germline ends came to 9 bases. Germline CDR1 is SGHRS and CDR2 is YFSETQ. The CDR3 sequence is 14 residues long. The CDR3 region has the DNA TGCGCCAGCAGCTTGGGTGGCTTCTCAGATACGCAGTATTTT. Its translation: CASSLGGFSDTQYF.

This clonotype appeared many times. This rearrangement joins TRBV7-2 to TRBJ2-7; D uncertain. The germline gives CDR1 SGHTA, CDR2 FQGNSA. This CDR3 has 15 amino acids. Trimming took off 5 bases at V and 3 bases at J, with 17 bases between the two ends. CDR3 residues: CASSPDGSGLYEQYF. The CDR3, as DNA: TGTGCCAGCAGCCCAGACGGATCCGGCCTCTACGAGCAGTACTTC.

The chain links TRBV4-3 to TRBJ2-1; perhaps TRBD2 as D (6 bases). V was clipped by 1 base and J by 8 bases, with 18 bases between them. In germline, CDR1 is LGHNA, CDR2 YSLEER. The CDR3 runs to 16 residues. In DNA, the CDR3 is TGCGCCAGCAGCCAAGGGCCCCACGGGGGTGGCGATGAGCAGTTCTTC. This codes for CASSQGPHGGGDEQFF.

This sequence joins TRBV19 and TRBJ2-7; perhaps TRBD1 as D (6 bases). CDR3 size: 13 residues. Germline V CDR1 and CDR2: LNHDA, SQIVND (reference sequence). V lost 5 bases to trimming and J lost 6 bases, with 14 bases between them. The CDR3, as DNA: TGTGCCAGTAGTGCCAGGGGCCCTCTCGAGCAGTACTTC. Translating gives CASSARGPLEQYF.

The chain employs TRBV29-1 and TRBJ2-1; 12 bases are shared with TRBD2. Trimming removed 1 base from V and 7 bases from J; junction bases left unmatched: 8. This CDR3 is 16 amino acids long. In germline, CDR1 is SQVTM, CDR2 ANQGSEA. The CDR3 nucleotides are TGCAGCGTTGAAGGGGTGACTAGCGGGAGTCTTAATGAGCAGTTCTTC. Protein product: CSVEGVTSGSLNEQFF.

The sample holds a few counts of this clonotype. V is TRBV11-2 and J is TRBJ2-7, with 11 bases matching TRBD2. This CDR3 region has 18 residues. Germline values: CDR1 SGHAT, CDR2 FQNNGV. Trimming took 4 bases from V and 2 from J; bases not matched to a gene: 13. In DNA, the CDR3 is TGTGCCAGCAGCTCCCGGCGATTTCTAGCGGGAGGACCCTACGAGCAGTACTTC. The encoded protein is CASSSRRFLAGGPYEQYF.

This clonotype has a count of ten or more. V is TRBV6-5 and J is TRBJ2-3; 7 nucleotides line up with TRBD2. Germline V gene lookup returns CDR1 MNHEY and CDR2 SVGAGI. Unmatched junction bases numbered 7, after V lost 5 bases and J lost 2 bases. The CDR3 is 15 amino acids. CDR3 DNA sequence: TGTGCCAGCAGTCTCGAGCGGGGACCCACAGATACGCAGTATTTT. Amino acids: CASSLERGPTDTQYF.

This chain joins TRBV4-3 and TRBJ2-7; D is possibly TRBD2 (5 bases). Looked up from germline, CDR1 is LGHNA and CDR2 is YSLEER. This CDR3 is built from 10 residues. The CDR3 nucleotides read TGCTATACTTCGGGGTCCGAGCAGTACTTC. As protein: CYTSGSEQYF.

This clonotype was observed a handful of times. The rearrangement joins TRBV27 to TRBJ2-3, with D unclear. This CDR3 is built from 15 residues. From germline, CDR1 is MNHEY and CDR2 SMNVEV (reference sequence). The V end was cut by 0 bases, the J end by 6 bases, with 13 bases between. For the CDR3, the DNA is TGTGCCAGCAGTTTATCGAATTCGGCCGGGGATACGCAGTATTTT. Translation gives CASSLSNSAGDTQYF.

In this sample, this clonotype turned up a few times. The CDR3 sequence: CASSLAGSGRFNNEQFF. The CDR3 DNA is TGTGCCAGCAGCTTAGCGGGAAGCGGGAGGTTTAACAATGAGCAGTTCTTC. This rearrangement joins TRBV7-8 to TRBJ2-1, with 9 bases lining up with TRBD2. In germline, CDR1 is SGHVS, CDR2 FQNEAQ. Unmatched junction bases numbered 8, after V lost 0 bases and J lost 5 bases. The CDR3 runs to 17 residues.

This clonotype has more than one count but fewer than ten. V is TRBV6-1 and J is TRBJ1-3, with 9 bases aligning to TRBD1. The V gene end was trimmed by 5 bases and the J gene end by 4 bases; junction bases not matched to a gene: 15. CDR1 is MNHNS and CDR2 is SASEGT in the germline V gene. The length of the CDR3 is 18 residues. CDR3 sequence: CASSNAGTGNFGGNTIYF. CDR3 nucleotide sequence: TGTGCCAGCAGTAACGCCGGGACAGGGAACTTCGGCGGAAACACCATATATTTT.

Only a few counts were recorded for this clonotype. The J gene is TRBJ2-2, the V gene TRBV7-9, with 7 positions matching TRBD1. Looked up from germline, CDR1 is SEHNR and CDR2 is FQNEAQ (reference sequence). Trimming took 5 bases from V and 4 from J; bases not matched to a gene: 4. This CDR3 has 14 residues. CDR3 loop: CASSKWDSTGELFF. As DNA, the CDR3 is TGTGCCAGCAGCAAATGGGACAGCACCGGGGAGCTGTTTTTT.

In this sample, this clonotype turned up a few times. The J gene is TRBJ2-1, the V gene TRBV5-1, with TRBD2 matching over 13 bases. This CDR3 contains 17 residues. J was trimmed by 12 bases and V by 0 bases; bases with no gene match: 12. The germline gives CDR1 SGHRS, CDR2 YFSETQ. The CDR3 sequence is CASSLGTSGGEGNRQFF. The CDR3 region has the DNA TGCGCCAGCAGCTTGGGGACTAGCGGGGGAGAGGGCAATAGGCAGTTCTTC.

There are a few counts of this clonotype. The chain has TRBV4-3 and TRBJ2-5; D remains unclear. The V and J ends lost 0 bases and 2 bases respectively, with 22 bases between them. The CDR3 length is 19 residues. Germline V lookup: CDR1 LGHNA, CDR2 YSLEER. The CDR3 DNA reads as TGCGCCAGCAGCCAAGATGCGGCCTTGGGTGGAGTTGGGCAAGAGACCCAGTACTTC. Amino acids: CASSQDAALGGVGQETQYF.

This clonotype has a count of ten or more. The chain employs TRBV6-5 and TRBJ2-2, with D possibly matching TRBD2 (5 bases). This CDR3 contains 15 residues. Trimming stripped 0 bases from V and 4 bases from J, with 9 bases between. CDR1 is MNHEY and CDR2 is SVGAGI in the germline V gene. Here the CDR3 reads CASSYSGSGTGELFF. The CDR3 DNA reads TGTGCCAGCAGTTACTCTGGAAGCGGCACCGGGGAGCTGTTTTTT.

V usage is TRBV2 and J usage is TRBJ2-7; D not certain. The CDR3 is 14 residues long. V gave up 3 bases and J gave up 2 bases, with 11 bases separating them. The germline V gene encodes CDR1 SNHLY and CDR2 FYNNEI. CDR3 nucleotides: TGTGCCAGCAGTGATAGTCGGCCGGCCTACGAGCAGTACTTC. Protein: CASSDSRPAYEQYF.

This clonotype was counted between two and nine times. V is TRBV6-2 or TRBV6-3 and J is TRBJ2-1; D is ambiguous. Germline CDR1 reads MNHEY; CDR2 reads SVGEGT. The CDR3 loop spans 11 amino acids. Trimming took off 7 bases at V and 4 bases at J, with 5 bases between the two ends. In DNA, the CDR3 is TGTGCCAGCAACTCATACAATGAGCAGTTCTTC. Translating it yields CASNSYNEQFF.